These T cell receptor beta chains were read from a single sample in a study of shared clonotypes between healthy human individuals. TCRdb's copy holds only in-frame clones and misses some; the assay was immunoSEQ multiplex PCR. This table holds over 2 million clones, less than 95% found once. The sample taken for sequencing was naive CD4+ T cells from PBMCs. The receptors originated from a man between 18 and 35 years old in good health. Some clones in this sample may be carry-over from other donors' samples. The CDR3 runs from the conserved cysteine through the conserved F or W. A D gene is named only where the DNA matches it firmly. For some rows the clone size is stated as once, few or many, or as a class when expanded; others skip it.

j_call: TRBJ1-1; d_call: .; cdr3_length: 12; clone_size: .; v_call: TRBV5-4; cdr3_aa: CASSPMGTEAFF; cdr3_nt: TGTGCCAGCAGCCCCATGGGCACTGAAGCTTTCTTT
j_call: TRBJ2-3; d_call: .; cdr3_length: 12; clone_size: .; v_call: TRBV27; cdr3_aa: CASSLREGTQYF; cdr3_nt: TGTGCCAGCAGTTTAAGGGAAGGTACGCAGTATTTT
j_call: TRBJ2-7; d_call: TRBD2; cdr3_length: 16; clone_size: .; v_call: TRBV7-8; cdr3_aa: CASSKTSGREQREQYF; cdr3_nt: TGTGCCAGCAGCAAAACTAGCGGGAGGGAACAGCGCGAGCAGTACTTC
j_call: TRBJ1-2; d_call: .; cdr3_length: 14; clone_size: .; v_call: TRBV19; cdr3_aa: CASSTGTSSPGYTF; cdr3_nt: TGTGCCAGTAGTACCGGGACCTCCTCCCCTGGCTACACCTTC
j_call: TRBJ2-5; d_call: .; cdr3_length: 16; clone_size: .; v_call: TRBV7-2; cdr3_aa: CASSLGSGQGEETQYF; cdr3_nt: TGTGCCAGCAGCCTAGGTAGCGGACAAGGGGAGGAGACCCAGTACTTC
j_call: TRBJ2-2; d_call: TRBD2; cdr3_length: 17; clone_size: .; v_call: TRBV25-1; cdr3_aa: CASSAHYGGGNTGELFF; cdr3_nt: TGTGCCAGCAGTGCCCACTACGGGGGGGGTAACACCGGGGAGCTGTTTTTT
j_call: TRBJ2-3; d_call: TRBD2; cdr3_length: 13; clone_size: .; v_call: TRBV28; cdr3_aa: CASTLGGTDTQYF; cdr3_nt: TGTGCCAGCACATTGGGGGGGACAGATACGCAGTATTTT
j_call: TRBJ1-2; d_call: TRBD1; cdr3_length: 13; clone_size: .; v_call: TRBV2; cdr3_aa: CASIYGQGQGYTF; cdr3_nt: TGTGCCAGCATCTATGGACAGGGTCAGGGCTACACCTTC
j_call: TRBJ2-7; d_call: .; cdr3_length: 12; clone_size: .; v_call: TRBV7-9; cdr3_aa: CASSPTGYEQYF; cdr3_nt: TGTGCCAGCAGCCCCACAGGGTACGAGCAGTACTTC
j_call: TRBJ2-7; d_call: .; cdr3_length: 16; clone_size: .; v_call: TRBV4-2; cdr3_aa: CASSQADRMHPYEQYF; cdr3_nt: TGTGCCAGCAGCCAAGCCGACAGAATGCATCCCTACGAGCAGTACTTC
j_call: TRBJ2-5; d_call: TRBD1; cdr3_length: 15; clone_size: .; v_call: TRBV2; cdr3_aa: CASTGTGGLQETQYF; cdr3_nt: TGTGCCAGCACTGGAACAGGGGGACTCCAAGAGACCCAGTACTTC
j_call: TRBJ2-1; d_call: .; cdr3_length: 15; clone_size: .; v_call: TRBV4-3; cdr3_aa: CASSQVASSYNEQFF; cdr3_nt: TGCGCCAGCAGCCAAGTAGCGTCCTCCTACAATGAGCAGTTCTTC
j_call: TRBJ2-5; d_call: TRBD1; cdr3_length: 16; clone_size: .; v_call: TRBV11-3; cdr3_aa: CASSLDGQGAAETQYF; cdr3_nt: TGTGCCAGCAGCTTAGATGGACAGGGGGCGGCAGAGACCCAGTACTTC
j_call: TRBJ2-1; d_call: .; cdr3_length: 17; clone_size: once; v_call: TRBV9; cdr3_aa: CASSVGGGTPRGNEQFF; cdr3_nt: TGTGCCAGCAGCGTTGGAGGAGGGACTCCCCGGGGGAATGAGCAGTTCTTC
j_call: TRBJ1-3; d_call: .; cdr3_length: 15; clone_size: .; v_call: TRBV14; cdr3_aa: CASSESWGPPNTIYF; cdr3_nt: TGTGCCAGCAGCGAATCTTGGGGACCTCCAAACACCATATATTTT
j_call: TRBJ1-2; d_call: .; cdr3_length: 14; clone_size: .; v_call: TRBV6-5; cdr3_aa: CASSDRSFNYGYTF; cdr3_nt: TGTGCCAGCAGTGACAGGTCCTTTAACTATGGCTACACCTTC
j_call: TRBJ1-4; d_call: .; cdr3_length: 15; clone_size: once; v_call: TRBV4-3; cdr3_aa: CASSQGAGFNEKLFF; cdr3_nt: TGCGCCAGCAGCCAGGGGGCAGGGTTTAATGAAAAACTGTTTTTT
j_call: TRBJ2-7; d_call: .; cdr3_length: 12; clone_size: .; v_call: TRBV11-2; cdr3_aa: CASSLNFYEQYF; cdr3_nt: TGTGCCAGCAGCTTAAACTTCTACGAGCAGTACTTC
j_call: TRBJ2-3; d_call: .; cdr3_length: 12; clone_size: .; v_call: TRBV6-1; cdr3_aa: CASSEGGKTQYF; cdr3_nt: TGTGCCAGCAGTGAGGGGGGAAAGACGCAGTATTTT
j_call: TRBJ1-4; d_call: TRBD1; cdr3_length: 15; clone_size: .; v_call: TRBV5-1; cdr3_aa: CASSLQGLVGEKLFF; cdr3_nt: TGCGCCAGCAGCCTACAGGGGTTGGTCGGTGAAAAACTGTTTTTT
j_call: TRBJ2-3; d_call: .; cdr3_length: 15; clone_size: .; v_call: TRBV7-8; cdr3_aa: CASSIRRGSTDTQYF; cdr3_nt: TGTGCCAGCAGCATCCGCAGGGGTAGCACAGATACGCAGTATTTT
j_call: TRBJ2-2; d_call: TRBD1; cdr3_length: 16; clone_size: .; v_call: TRBV27; cdr3_aa: CASRRQGSSNTGELFF; cdr3_nt: TGTGCCAGCAGGCGACAGGGGTCCTCGAACACCGGGGAGCTGTTTTTT
j_call: TRBJ2-5; d_call: .; cdr3_length: 17; clone_size: .; v_call: TRBV27; cdr3_aa: CASSFRRGARREETQYF; cdr3_nt: TGTGCCAGCAGTTTTCGTAGGGGGGCTCGCAGGGAAGAGACCCAGTACTTC